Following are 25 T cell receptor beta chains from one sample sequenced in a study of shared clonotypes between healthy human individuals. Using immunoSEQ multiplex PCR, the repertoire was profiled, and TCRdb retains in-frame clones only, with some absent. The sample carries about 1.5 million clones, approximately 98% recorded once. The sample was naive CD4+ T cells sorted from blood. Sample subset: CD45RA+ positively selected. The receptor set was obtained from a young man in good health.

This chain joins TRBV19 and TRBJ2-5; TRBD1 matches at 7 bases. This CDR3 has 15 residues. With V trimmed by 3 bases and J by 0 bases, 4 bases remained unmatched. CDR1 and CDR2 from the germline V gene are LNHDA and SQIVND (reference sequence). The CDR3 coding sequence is TGTGCCAGTAGTATGATGGGACAGAACCAAGAGACCCAGTACTTC. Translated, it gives CASSMMGQNQETQYF.

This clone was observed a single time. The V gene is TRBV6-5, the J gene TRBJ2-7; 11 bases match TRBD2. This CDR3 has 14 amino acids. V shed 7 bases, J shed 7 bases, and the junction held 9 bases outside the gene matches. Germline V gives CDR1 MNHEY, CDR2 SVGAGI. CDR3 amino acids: CASTPLAGVGEQYF. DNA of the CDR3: TGTGCCAGCACTCCACTAGCGGGAGTGGGTGAGCAGTACTTC.

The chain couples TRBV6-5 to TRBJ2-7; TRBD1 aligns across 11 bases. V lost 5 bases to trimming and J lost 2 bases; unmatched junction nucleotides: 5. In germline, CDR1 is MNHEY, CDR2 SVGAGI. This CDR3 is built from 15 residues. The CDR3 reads CASSTGQGATYEQYF. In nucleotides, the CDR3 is TGTGCCAGCAGTACCGGACAGGGGGCTACCTACGAGCAGTACTTC.

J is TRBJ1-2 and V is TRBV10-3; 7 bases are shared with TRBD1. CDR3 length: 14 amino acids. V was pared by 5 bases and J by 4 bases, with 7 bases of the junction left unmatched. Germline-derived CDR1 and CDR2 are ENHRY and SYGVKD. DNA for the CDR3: TGTGCCATCAGTACAGGGGCCGCTAGCTATGGCTACACCTTC. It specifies CAISTGAASYGYTF.

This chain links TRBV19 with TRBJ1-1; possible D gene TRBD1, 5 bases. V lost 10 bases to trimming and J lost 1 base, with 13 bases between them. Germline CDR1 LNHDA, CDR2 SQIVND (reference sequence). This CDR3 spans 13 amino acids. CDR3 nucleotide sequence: TGTGCCACTCAGGGAATACAGAACACTGAAGCTTTCTTT. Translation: CATQGIQNTEAFF.

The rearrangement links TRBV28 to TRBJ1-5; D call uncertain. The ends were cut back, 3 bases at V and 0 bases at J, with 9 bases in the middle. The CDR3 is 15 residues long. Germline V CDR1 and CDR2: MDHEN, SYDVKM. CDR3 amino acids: CASSFRVNSNQPQHF. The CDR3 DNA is TGTGCCAGCAGTTTTAGAGTTAATAGCAATCAGCCCCAGCATTTT.

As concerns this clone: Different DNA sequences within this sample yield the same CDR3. This CDR3 is CASSERLAGGTDTQYF. CDR3 nucleotide sequence: TGTGCCAGCAGTGAACGACTAGCGGGAGGAACAGATACGCAGTATTTT. The chain employs TRBV6-1 and TRBJ2-3, with 13 bases matching TRBD2. The junction had 2 bases not matched to a gene; V was cut back by 2 bases and J by 3 bases. In germline, CDR1 is MNHNS, CDR2 SASEGT. This CDR3 comprises 16 residues.

The CDR3 bases are TGCGCCAGCAGCCAAGGCGGTAGGGGGCGCAACTATGGCTACACCTTC. Translating gives CASSQGGRGRNYGYTF. The rearrangement links TRBV4-1 to TRBJ1-2; 7 bases match TRBD1. The length of the CDR3 is 16 residues. The junction had 7 bases not matched to a gene; V was cut back by 1 base and J by 2 bases. Germline lookup yields CDR1 MGHRA and CDR2 YSYEKL.

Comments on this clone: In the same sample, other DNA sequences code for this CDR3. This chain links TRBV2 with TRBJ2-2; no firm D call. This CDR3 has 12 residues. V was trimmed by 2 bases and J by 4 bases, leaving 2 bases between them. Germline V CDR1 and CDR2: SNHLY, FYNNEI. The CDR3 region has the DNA TGTGCCAGCAGTGAACGCACCGGGGAGCTGTTTTTT. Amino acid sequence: CASSERTGELFF.

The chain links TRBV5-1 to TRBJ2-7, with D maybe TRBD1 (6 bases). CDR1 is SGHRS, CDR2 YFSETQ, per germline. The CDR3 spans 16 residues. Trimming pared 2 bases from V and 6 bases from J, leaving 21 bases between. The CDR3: CASSLFRSGDAFEQYF. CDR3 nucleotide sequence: TGCGCCAGCAGCTTATTCCGTTCAGGGGACGCTTTCGAGCAGTACTTC.

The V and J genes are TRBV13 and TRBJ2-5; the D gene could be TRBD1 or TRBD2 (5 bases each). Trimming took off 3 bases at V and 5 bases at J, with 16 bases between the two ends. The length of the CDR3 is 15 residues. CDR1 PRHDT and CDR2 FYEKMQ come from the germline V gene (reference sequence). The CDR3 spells CASSFTQGPTETQYF. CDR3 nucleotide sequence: TGTGCCAGCAGCTTTACCCAGGGACCTACGGAGACCCAGTACTTC.

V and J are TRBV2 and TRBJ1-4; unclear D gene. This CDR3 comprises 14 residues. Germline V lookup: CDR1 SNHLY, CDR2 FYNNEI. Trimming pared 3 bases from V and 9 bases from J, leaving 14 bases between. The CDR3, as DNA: TGTGCCAGCAGTGATGGTACGGGGAGGCAAAAACTGTTTTTT. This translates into CASSDGTGRQKLFF.

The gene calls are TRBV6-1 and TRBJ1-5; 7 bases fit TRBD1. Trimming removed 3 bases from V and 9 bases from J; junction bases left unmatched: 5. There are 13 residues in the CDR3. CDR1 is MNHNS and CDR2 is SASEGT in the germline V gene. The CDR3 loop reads CASSEGQPGPQHF. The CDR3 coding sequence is TGTGCCAGCAGTGAGGGACAGCCCGGGCCCCAGCATTTT.

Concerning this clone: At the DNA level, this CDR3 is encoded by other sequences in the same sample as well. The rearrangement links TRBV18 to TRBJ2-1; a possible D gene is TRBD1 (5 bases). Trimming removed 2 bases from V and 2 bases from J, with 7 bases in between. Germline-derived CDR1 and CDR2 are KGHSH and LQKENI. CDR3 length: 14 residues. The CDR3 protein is CASSPAGTYNEQFF. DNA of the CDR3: TGTGCCAGCTCACCAGCAGGGACCTACAATGAGCAGTTCTTC.

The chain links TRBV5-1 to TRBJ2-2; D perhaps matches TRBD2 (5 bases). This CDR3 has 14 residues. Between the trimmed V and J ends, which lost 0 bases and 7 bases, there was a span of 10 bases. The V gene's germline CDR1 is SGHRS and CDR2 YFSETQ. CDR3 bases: TGCGCCAGCAGCTTGGAGCCGGCGGGCGGGGAGCTGTTTTTT. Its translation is CASSLEPAGGELFF. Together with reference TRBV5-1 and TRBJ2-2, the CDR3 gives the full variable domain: KAGVTQTPRYLIKTRGQQVTLSCSPISGHRSVSWYQQTPGQGLQFLFEYFSETQRNKGNFPGRFSGRQFSNSRSEMNVSTLELGDSALYLCASSLEPAGGELFFGEGSRLTVL.

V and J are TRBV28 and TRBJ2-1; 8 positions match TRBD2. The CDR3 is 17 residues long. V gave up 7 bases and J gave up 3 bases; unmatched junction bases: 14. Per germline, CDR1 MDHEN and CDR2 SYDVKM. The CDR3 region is CASNPLEGLEFYNEQFF. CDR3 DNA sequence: TGTGCCAGCAATCCCCTAGAGGGACTAGAGTTCTACAATGAGCAGTTCTTC.

The CDR3 here is CASSPTGRLQETQYF. CDR3 sequence (DNA): TGTGCCAGCAGCCCGACAGGGCGTCTTCAAGAGACCCAGTACTTC. The chain has TRBV5-6 and TRBJ2-5; 7 nucleotides line up with TRBD1. V gave up 4 bases and J gave up 2 bases; unmatched junction bases: 8. Looked up from germline, CDR1 is SGHDT and CDR2 is YYEEEE. This CDR3 is built from 15 residues.

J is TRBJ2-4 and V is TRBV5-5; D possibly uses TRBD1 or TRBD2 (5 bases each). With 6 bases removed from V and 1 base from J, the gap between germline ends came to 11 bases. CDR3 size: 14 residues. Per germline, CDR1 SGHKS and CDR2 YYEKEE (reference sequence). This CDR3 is CASMGVGAKNIQYF. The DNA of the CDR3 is TGTGCCAGCATGGGGGTTGGGGCCAAAAACATTCAGTACTTC. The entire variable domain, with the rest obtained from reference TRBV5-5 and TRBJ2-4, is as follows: DAGVTQSPTHLIKTRGQQVTLRCSPISGHKSVSWYQQVLGQGPQFIFQYYEKEERGRGNFPDRFSARQFPNYSSELNVNALLLGDSALYLCASMGVGAKNIQYFGAGTRLSVL.

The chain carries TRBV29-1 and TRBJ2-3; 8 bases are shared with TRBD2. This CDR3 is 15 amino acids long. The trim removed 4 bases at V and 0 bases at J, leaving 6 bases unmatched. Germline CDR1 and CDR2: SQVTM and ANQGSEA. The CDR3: CSVGTSGFSTDTQYF. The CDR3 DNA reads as TGCAGCGTTGGTACTAGCGGCTTTAGCACAGATACGCAGTATTTT.

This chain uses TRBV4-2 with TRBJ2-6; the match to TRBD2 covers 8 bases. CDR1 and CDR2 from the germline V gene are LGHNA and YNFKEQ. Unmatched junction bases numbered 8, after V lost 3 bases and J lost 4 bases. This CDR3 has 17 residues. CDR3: CASSQGLVGSGANVLTF. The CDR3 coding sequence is TGTGCCAGCAGCCAGGGACTAGTTGGTTCGGGGGCCAACGTCCTGACTTTC.

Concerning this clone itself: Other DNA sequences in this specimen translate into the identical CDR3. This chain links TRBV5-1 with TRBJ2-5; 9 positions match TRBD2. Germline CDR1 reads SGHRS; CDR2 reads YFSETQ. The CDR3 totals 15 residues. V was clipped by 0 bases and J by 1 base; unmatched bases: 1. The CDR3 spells CASSLGLAVQETQYF. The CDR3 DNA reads TGCGCCAGCAGCTTGGGACTAGCGGTCCAAGAGACCCAGTACTTC.

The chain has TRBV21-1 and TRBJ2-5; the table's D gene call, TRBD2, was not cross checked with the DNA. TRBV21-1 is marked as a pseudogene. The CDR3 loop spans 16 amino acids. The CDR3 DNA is TGTGCCAGCGGGCGGGGAGAAACCGGGTGGCTTGAGACCCAGTACTTC. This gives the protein CASGRGETGWLETQYF.

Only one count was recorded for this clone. The CDR3 spells CAIDDRGPQNSNYGYTF. In nucleotides, the CDR3 is TGTGCCATCGACGACAGGGGGCCGCAGAATTCTAACTATGGCTACACCTTC. The gene calls are TRBV28 and TRBJ1-2, with 10 bases identical to TRBD1. The V and J ends lost 10 bases and 0 bases, in that order; junction bases with no gene match: 14. Germline V lookup: CDR1 MDHEN, CDR2 SYDVKM. This CDR3 comprises 17 residues.

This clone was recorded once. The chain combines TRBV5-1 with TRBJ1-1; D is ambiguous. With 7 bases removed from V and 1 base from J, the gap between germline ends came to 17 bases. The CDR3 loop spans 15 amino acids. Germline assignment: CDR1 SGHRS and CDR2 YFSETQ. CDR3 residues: CASGPLYPPNTEAFF. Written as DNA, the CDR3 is TGCGCCAGCGGACCTCTATATCCTCCGAACACTGAAGCTTTCTTT.

CDR3 loop: CASNNRGAKNIQYF. The CDR3 DNA is TGTGCCAGCAACAACAGGGGAGCCAAAAACATTCAGTACTTC. The chain recombines TRBV7-9 with TRBJ2-4, with 7 bases lining up with TRBD1. J was trimmed by 0 bases and V by 7 bases; bases with no gene match: 3. The CDR3 totals 14 residues. Germline V gene data show CDR1 as SEHNR and CDR2 as FQNEAQ (reference sequence).